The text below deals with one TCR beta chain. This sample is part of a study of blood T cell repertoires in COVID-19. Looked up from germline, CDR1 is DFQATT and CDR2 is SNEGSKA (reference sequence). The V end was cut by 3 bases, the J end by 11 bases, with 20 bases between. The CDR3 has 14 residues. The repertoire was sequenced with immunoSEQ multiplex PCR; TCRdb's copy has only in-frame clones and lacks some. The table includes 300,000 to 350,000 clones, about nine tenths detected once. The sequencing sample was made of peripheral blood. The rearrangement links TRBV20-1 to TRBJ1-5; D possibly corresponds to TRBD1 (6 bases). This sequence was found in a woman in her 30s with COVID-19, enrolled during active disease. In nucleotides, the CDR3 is TGCAGTGCTAGTTCCAGGGGAGCCCAGACGGCCCAGCATTTT. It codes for CSASSRGAQTAQHF.